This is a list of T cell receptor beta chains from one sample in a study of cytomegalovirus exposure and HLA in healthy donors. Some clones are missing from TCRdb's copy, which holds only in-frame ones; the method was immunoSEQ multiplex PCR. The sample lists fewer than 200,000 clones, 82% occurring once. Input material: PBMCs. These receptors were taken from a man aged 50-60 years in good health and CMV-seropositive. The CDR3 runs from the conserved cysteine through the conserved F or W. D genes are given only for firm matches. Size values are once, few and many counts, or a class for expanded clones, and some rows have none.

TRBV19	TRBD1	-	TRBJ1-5	CASSRDRELGWSNQPQHF	TGTGCCAGTAGTAGAGACAGGGAATTGGGCTGGAGCAATCAGCCCCAGCATTTT
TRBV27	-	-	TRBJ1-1	CASSSPVGGGMNTEAFF	TGTGCCAGCAGTTCCCCCGTTGGGGGGGGCATGAACACTGAAGCTTTCTTT
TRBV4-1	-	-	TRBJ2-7	CASSQGREQYF	TGCGCCAGCAGCCAAGGGAGGGAGCAGTACTTC
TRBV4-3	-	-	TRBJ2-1	CASSQDSSNEQFF	TGCGCCAGCAGCCAAGATTCGAGCAATGAGCAGTTCTTC
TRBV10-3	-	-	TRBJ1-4	CAIGAGKDEKLFF	TGTGCCATCGGAGCGGGGAAGGATGAAAAACTGTTTTTT
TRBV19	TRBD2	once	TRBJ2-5	CASSPTGGETQYF	TGTGCCAGTAGCCCGACGGGAGGAGAGACCCAGTACTTC
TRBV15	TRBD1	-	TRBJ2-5	CATSSRDRVQETQYF	TGTGCCACCAGCTCCCGGGACAGGGTCCAAGAGACCCAGTACTTC
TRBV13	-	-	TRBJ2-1	CASSRMEGGALNPYNEQFF	TGTGCCAGCAGCCGAATGGAGGGTGGGGCACTCAACCCGTACAATGAGCAGTTCTTC
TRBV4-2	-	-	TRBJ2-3	CASSHAAGGTDTQYF	TGTGCCAGCAGCCACGCGGCAGGGGGCACAGATACGCAGTATTTT
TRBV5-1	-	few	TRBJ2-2	CASSTDSNTGELFF	TGCGCCAGCAGCACGGACAGCAACACCGGGGAGCTGTTTTTT
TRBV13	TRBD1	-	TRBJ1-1	CASSLAGTGRPEAFF	TGTGCCAGCAGCTTAGCGGGGACAGGGCGTCCGGAAGCTTTCTTT
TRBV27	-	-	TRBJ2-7	CASSSTDRAYEQYF	TGTGCCAGCAGTTCGACAGACAGAGCCTACGAGCAGTACTTC
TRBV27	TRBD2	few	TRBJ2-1	CASSYSGGDEQFF	TGTGCCAGCAGTTACTCCGGGGGGGATGAGCAGTTCTTC
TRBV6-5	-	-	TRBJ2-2	CATRPGENTGELFF	TGTGCCACGCGACCCGGGGAGAACACCGGGGAGCTGTTTTTT
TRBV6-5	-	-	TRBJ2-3	CASSPSEHTQYF	TGTGCCAGCAGCCCCTCGGAGCACACGCAGTATTTT
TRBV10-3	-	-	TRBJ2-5	CAISESRETQYF	TGTGCCATCAGTGAGTCGAGAGAGACCCAGTACTTC
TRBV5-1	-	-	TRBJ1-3	CASSYRVQGDSGNTIYF	TGCGCCAGCAGCTACCGGGTCCAAGGGGACTCTGGAAACACCATATATTTT
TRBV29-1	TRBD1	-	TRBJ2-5	CSVETGGETQYF	TGCAGCGTTGAAACAGGGGGCGAGACCCAGTACTTC
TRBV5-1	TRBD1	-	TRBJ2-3	CASSRGTGSEDTQYF	TGCGCCAGCAGCCGAGGGACAGGGTCGGAAGATACGCAGTATTTT
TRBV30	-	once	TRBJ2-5	CAWSAKSGVETQYF	TGTGCCTGGAGTGCGAAATCAGGGGTAGAGACCCAGTACTTC
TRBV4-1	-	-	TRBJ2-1	CASSQRHGNEQFF	TGCGCCAGCAGCCAAAGACACGGTAATGAGCAGTTCTTC
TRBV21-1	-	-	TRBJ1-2	CASSNDQGANYGYTF	TGTGCCAGCAGCAACGACCAGGGGGCTAACTATGGCTACACCTTC
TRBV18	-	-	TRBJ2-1	CASSPGQINEQFF	TGTGCCAGCTCACCCGGACAAATCAATGAGCAGTTCTTC
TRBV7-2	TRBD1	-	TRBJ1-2	CASSSSGQTGDYGYTF	TGTGCCAGCAGCTCATCTGGACAGACAGGGGACTATGGCTACACCTTC
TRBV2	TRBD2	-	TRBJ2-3	CASRKASGGASTDTQYF	TGTGCCAGCAGAAAGGCTAGCGGGGGGGCTAGCACAGATACGCAGTATTTT
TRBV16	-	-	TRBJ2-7	CASSPTQPGYEQYF	TGTGCCAGCAGCCCAACACAACCGGGCTACGAGCAGTACTTC
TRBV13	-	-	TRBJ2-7	CASGAILNEQYF	TGTGCCAGCGGGGCCATCCTGAACGAGCAGTACTTC
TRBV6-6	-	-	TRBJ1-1	CASSGWDRGTEAFF	TGTGCCAGCAGTGGGTGGGACCGGGGGACTGAAGCTTTCTTT
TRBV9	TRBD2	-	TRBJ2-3	CASSQGGLTQYF	TGTGCCAGCAGCCAGGGAGGGCTTACGCAGTATTTT
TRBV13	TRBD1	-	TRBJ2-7	CASSLTGSTYEQYF	TGTGCCAGCAGCTTGACAGGGTCTACCTACGAGCAGTACTTC
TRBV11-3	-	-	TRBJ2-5	CASSLRDSQETQYF	TGTGCCAGCAGCCTCCGGGACTCTCAAGAGACCCAGTACTTC
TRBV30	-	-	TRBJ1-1	CAWSVGYRTNTEAFF	TGTGCCTGGAGTGTCGGGTACAGGACGAACACTGAAGCTTTCTTT
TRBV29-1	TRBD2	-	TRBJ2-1	CSVLLAGAGEQFF	TGCAGCGTTTTATTAGCGGGGGCAGGGGAGCAGTTCTTC
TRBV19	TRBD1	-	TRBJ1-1	CASRGGMGTEAFF	TGTGCCAGCAGAGGGGGCATGGGCACTGAAGCTTTCTTT
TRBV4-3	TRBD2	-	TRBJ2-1	CASSPLGAGGHEQFF	TGCGCCAGCAGCCCGCTTGGTGCGGGGGGGCATGAGCAGTTCTTC
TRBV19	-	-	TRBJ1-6	CASSASESPLHF	TGTGCCAGTAGCGCAAGCGAATCACCCCTCCACTTT
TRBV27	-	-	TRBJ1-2	CASSSLWESNYGYTF	TGTGCCAGCAGTTCCCTCTGGGAGTCGAACTATGGCTACACCTTC
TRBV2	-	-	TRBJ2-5	CASSADMGGTQYF	TGTGCCAGCAGCGCGGACATGGGGGGGACCCAGTACTTC
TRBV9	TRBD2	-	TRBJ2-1	CASSPSGTSLYNEQFF	TGTGCCAGCAGCCCCTCCGGGACTAGTCTCTACAATGAGCAGTTCTTC
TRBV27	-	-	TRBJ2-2	CASSLSRVRGMPNTGELFF	TGTGCCAGCAGTTTATCTAGGGTTCGGGGAATGCCCAACACCGGGGAGCTGTTTTTT
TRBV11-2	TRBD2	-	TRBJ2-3	CASSLDRAGGLDTQYF	TGTGCCAGCAGCTTAGATCGGGCGGGGGGCCTGGATACGCAGTATTTT
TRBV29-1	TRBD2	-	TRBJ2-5	CSVEASGQETQYF	TGCAGCGTTGAAGCTAGCGGGCAAGAGACCCAGTACTTC
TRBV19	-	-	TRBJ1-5	CASSIGQVSNQPQHF	TGTGCCAGTAGTATAGGCCAGGTCAGCAATCAGCCCCAGCATTTT
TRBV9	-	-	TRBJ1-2	CASSVKGDWIGYTF	TGTGCCAGCAGCGTTAAAGGTGACTGGATTGGCTACACCTTC
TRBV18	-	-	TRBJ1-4	CASCRVATNEKLFF	TGTGCCAGCTGTCGGGTTGCAACTAATGAAAAACTGTTTTTT
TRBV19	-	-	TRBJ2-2	CASSPRTGELFF	TGTGCCAGTAGTCCACGGACCGGGGAGCTGTTTTTT
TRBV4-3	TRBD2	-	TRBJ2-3	CASSPQRSVIGSGGLGTQYF	TGCGCCAGCAGCCCCCAGCGGTCGGTCATTGGCAGCGGGGGGTTGGGTACGCAGTATTTT
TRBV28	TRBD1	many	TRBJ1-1	CASSLGQHTEAFF	TGTGCCAGCAGCCTGGGACAGCACACTGAAGCTTTCTTT
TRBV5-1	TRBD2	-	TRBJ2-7	CASTAGGSSYEQYF	TGCGCCAGCACCGCGGGAGGGAGCTCCTACGAGCAGTACTTC
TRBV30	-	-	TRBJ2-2	CAWSVQRTGELFF	TGTGCCTGGAGTGTACAGCGGACCGGGGAGCTGTTTTTT
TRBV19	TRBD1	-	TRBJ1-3	CASSLMTGLLAGNTIYF	TGTGCCAGTAGCCTGATGACAGGGCTTCTTGCTGGAAACACCATATATTTT
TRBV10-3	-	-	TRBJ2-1	CAISGVNEQFF	TGTGCCATCAGTGGAGTGAATGAGCAGTTCTTC
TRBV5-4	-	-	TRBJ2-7	CASSLGGGGRSYEQYF	TGTGCCAGCAGCTTGGGGGGTGGGGGCCGGTCCTACGAGCAGTACTTC